The 29 T cell receptor beta chains listed next were all sequenced from one sample in a study of TIL therapy for anti-PD-1-resistant metastatic lung cancer. The libraries were made with immunoSEQ v3. The method was immunoSEQ multiplex PCR; TCRdb's version includes in-frame clones alone and lacks a portion of them. This sample carries some 90,000 clones, 55% to 75% of them seen once, and the ten largest clones take approximately 10%. Stated time point: pre-treatment sample, taken before nivolumab and TIL therapy. Most excised metastases sampled were pleural nodules or supraclavicular lymph nodes. Sequenced material: tumor tissue, taken at baseline. Receptors were obtained from a person aged 25 to 79 with non-small cell lung cancer.

The V gene is TRBV30, the J gene TRBJ2-3, with D unclear. CDR3 length equals 11 residues. Trimming took 0 bases from V and 6 from J, leaving 4 bases between them. Germline V gene sequence: CDR1 GTSNPN, CDR2 SVGIG (reference sequence). The CDR3 DNA reads as TGTGCCTGGAGTGTTTGGGATACGCAGTATTTT. It specifies CAWSVWDTQYF.

This chain connects TRBV6-2 or TRBV6-3 to TRBJ2-6; 12 nucleotides align to TRBD1. With 4 bases clipped from V and 10 bases from J, the junction kept 14 bases outside the gene matches. This CDR3 is 18 amino acids long. CDR1 is MNHEY, CDR2 SVGEGT, per germline. Written as DNA, the CDR3 is TGTGCCAGCAGTTTTAGAGGGACAGGGGGCGTCATGTCAAACGTCCTGACTTTC. This codes for CASSFRGTGGVMSNVLTF.

This clone was observed a handful of times. The chain carries TRBV5-4 and TRBJ2-5; D gene uncertain. The germline V and J ends were trimmed by 4 bases and 4 bases, with 11 bases remaining between them. The CDR3 consists of 13 residues. The germline CDR1 and CDR2 sequences are SGHNT and YYREEE (reference sequence). The CDR3 loop reads CASSRAVGETQYF. CDR3 bases: TGTGCCAGCAGCAGAGCAGTGGGAGAGACCCAGTACTTC.

This clone showed up just a few times. The chain employs TRBV28 and TRBJ2-1; perhaps TRBD2 as D (6 bases). V was pared by 5 bases and J by 5 bases, with 16 bases between. The CDR3 spans 15 residues. Germline loops: CDR1 MDHEN, CDR2 SYDVKM. The CDR3 sequence: CASSPPGEKNNEQFF. The CDR3 DNA reads TGTGCCAGCAGTCCGCCGGGGGAAAAGAACAATGAGCAGTTCTTC.

The J gene is TRBJ1-5, the V gene TRBV28, with 12 positions matching TRBD1. Trimming at V came to 3 bases and at J to 7 bases, leaving 7 bases not matched to a gene. Looked up from germline, CDR1 is MDHEN and CDR2 is SYDVKM. This CDR3 spans 16 amino acids. This CDR3 is CASSFRDRGLGQPQHF. In DNA, the CDR3 is TGTGCCAGCAGTTTCCGGGACAGGGGGCTGGGACAGCCCCAGCATTTT.

The J gene is TRBJ2-2, the V gene TRBV2, with D tentatively TRBD1 (6 bases). From germline, CDR1 is SNHLY and CDR2 FYNNEI. Trimming shortened V by 4 bases and J by 2 bases, and 20 bases separated the two germline ends. The CDR3 sequence is 18 residues long. CDR3: CASSGRGRTAINTGELFF. The CDR3 DNA is TGTGCCAGCAGTGGACGTGGTCGGACAGCGATAAACACCGGGGAGCTGTTTTTT.

This clone has just a few counts. The J gene is TRBJ2-7, the V gene TRBV4-3; TRBD2 is a possible D gene (7 bases). The ends were cut back, 1 base at V and 4 bases at J, with 23 bases in the middle. Germline V lookup: CDR1 LGHNA, CDR2 YSLEER. The CDR3 covers 18 residues. The chain's CDR3 is CASSQGRRGRETPYEQYF. The CDR3 nucleotides read TGCGCCAGCAGCCAAGGACGAAGGGGGAGGGAAACGCCTTACGAGCAGTACTTC.

The chain is built from TRBV18 and TRBJ2-3, with D unresolved. The CDR3 sequence is 13 residues long. V lost 3 bases to trimming and J lost 6 bases, with 10 bases between them. Germline V gene sequence: CDR1 KGHSH, CDR2 LQKENI. The CDR3 loop reads CASSPLIEDTQYF. For the CDR3, the DNA is TGTGCCAGCTCACCTCTTATTGAGGATACGCAGTATTTT.

This clone was seen a handful of times. Other DNA sequences in the same sample also yield this CDR3. The chain employs TRBV5-1 and TRBJ1-2, with D unclear. The germline V gene has CDR1 SGHRS and CDR2 YFSETQ. The CDR3 sequence is 12 residues long. Trimming removed 0 bases at V and 5 bases at J, with 5 bases between. The CDR3 sequence is CASSLGSYGYTF. The CDR3 coding sequence is TGCGCCAGCAGCTTGGGGTCTTATGGCTACACCTTC.

The rearrangement joins TRBV10-3 to TRBJ2-7; D is unresolved. The CDR3 loop spans 12 amino acids. CDR1 and CDR2 (germline): ENHRY, SYGVKD. Trimming pared 5 bases from V and 4 bases from J, leaving 9 bases between. The CDR3 loop reads CAISSVGYEQYF. For the CDR3, the DNA is TGTGCCATCAGTTCCGTGGGGTACGAGCAGTACTTC.

Concerning this clone itself: The junction departs from the called germline gene at one end, perhaps through a read error. The chain combines TRBV27 with TRBJ2-5, with D possibly matching TRBD1 (6 bases). This CDR3 has 11 amino acids. The germline gives CDR1 MNHEY, CDR2 SMNVEV (reference sequence). CDR3 sequence (DNA): TGTGCCAGCAAGGGGGAAAGCTCGGGGAACTTC. Its translation: CASKGESSGNF.

This clone was recorded many times. The J gene is TRBJ1-5, the V gene TRBV2, with D perhaps TRBD1 (5 bases). Trimming removed 4 bases from V and 6 bases from J, with 22 bases in between. The CDR3 is 17 residues long. Germline assignment: CDR1 SNHLY and CDR2 FYNNEI. CDR3 amino acids: CASSAGAGGTSSQPQHF. DNA for the CDR3: TGTGCCAGCAGTGCTGGGGCTGGAGGGACCTCAAGTCAGCCCCAGCATTTT.

The genes are TRBV5-4 and TRBJ2-7; 11 bases are shared with TRBD2. The CDR3 covers 16 residues. Germline values: CDR1 SGHNT, CDR2 YYREEE (reference sequence). Trimming took 3 bases from V and 0 from J; bases not matched to a gene: 5. CDR3 nucleotide sequence: TGTGCCAGCAGCTCCGGACTAGCGGGTACCTCCTACGAGCAGTACTTC. It translates to CASSSGLAGTSYEQYF.

This sequence joins TRBV27 and TRBJ2-2, with a weak D call TRBD2 (6 bases). The CDR3 runs to 15 residues. Germline V CDR1 and CDR2: MNHEY, SMNVEV (reference sequence). V was trimmed by 2 bases and J by 2 bases, leaving 9 bases between them. This CDR3 reads CASSLSGRNTGELFF. The CDR3 DNA reads as TGTGCCAGCAGTTTAAGCGGGCGAAACACCGGGGAGCTGTTTTTT.

The chain's CDR3 is CASSSGGADNEQFF. The DNA of the CDR3 is TGTGCCAGCAGTTCGGGGGGGGCCGACAATGAGCAGTTCTTC. The chain combines TRBV28 with TRBJ2-1; 8 nucleotides match TRBD2. From germline, CDR1 is MDHEN and CDR2 SYDVKM. The CDR3 consists of 14 residues. The ends lost 4 bases at V and 5 bases at J; junction bases unmatched: 4. The whole variable domain, filled in from reference TRBV28 and TRBJ2-1, reads DVKVTQSSRYLVKRTGEKVFLECVQDMDHENMFWYRQDPGLGLRLIYFSYDVKMKEKGDIPEGYSVSREKKERFSLILESASTNQTSMYLCASSSGGADNEQFFGPGTRLTVL.

This clone has just a few counts. The rearrangement links TRBV30 to TRBJ1-5, with D tentatively TRBD1 (6 bases). CDR1 and CDR2 (germline): GTSNPN, SVGIG (reference sequence). The CDR3 is 14 amino acids. Deletions cut 2 bases from V and 2 bases from J, with 10 bases between. The CDR3 sequence is CAWSIGGRNQPQHF. CDR3 DNA sequence: TGTGCCTGGAGTATAGGGGGGCGCAATCAGCCCCAGCATTTT.

This chain's CDR3 is CASSLNPQGWETQYF. The DNA of the CDR3 is TGCGCCAGCAGCCTCAACCCGCAGGGGTGGGAGACCCAGTACTTC. The gene calls are TRBV4-1 and TRBJ2-5, with a tentative D call TRBD1 (6 bases). Germline V gene lookup returns CDR1 MGHRA and CDR2 YSYEKL. The CDR3 spans 15 residues. V lost 4 bases and J 5 bases, leaving 17 bases between the germline ends.

V is TRBV7-9 and J is TRBJ2-1; no reliable D call. The CDR3 covers 17 residues. V lost 5 bases and J lost 5, with 22 bases in between. The germline V gene encodes CDR1 SEHNR and CDR2 FQNEAQ (reference sequence). The CDR3: CASSPPSSWGSDNEQFF. The CDR3 nucleotides read TGTGCCAGCAGCCCACCAAGCTCCTGGGGATCTGACAATGAGCAGTTCTTC. Complete variable domain (other parts from reference TRBV7-9 and TRBJ2-1): DTGVSQNPRHKITKRGQNVTFRCDPISEHNRLYWYRQTLGQGPEFLTYFQNEAQLEKSRLLSDRFSAERPKGSFSTLEIQRTEQGDSAMYLCASSPPSSWGSDNEQFFGPGTRLTVL.

The chain employs TRBV5-1 and TRBJ2-1; D not resolved. The CDR3 spans 15 residues. V was clipped by 4 bases and J by 6 bases, with 17 bases between them. Per germline, CDR1 SGHRS and CDR2 YFSETQ. CDR3 sequence (DNA): TGCGCCAGCAGCACTTATAACCCTCGCCCCAATGAGCAGTTCTTC. Translating it yields CASSTYNPRPNEQFF.

This rearrangement joins TRBV7-2 to TRBJ2-2, with 8 nucleotides matching TRBD1. With V trimmed by 5 bases and J by 6 bases, 11 bases remained unmatched. CDR3 length: 16 residues. Germline V gene lookup returns CDR1 SGHTA and CDR2 FQGNSA. Here the CDR3 DNA reads TGTGCCAGCAGCGAATTACAGGGGGTGAGGCCCGGGGAGCTGTTTTTT. Amino acids: CASSELQGVRPGELFF. The whole variable domain, filled in from reference TRBV7-2 and TRBJ2-2, reads GAGVSQSPSNKVTEKGKDVELRCDPISGHTALYWYRQSLGQGLEFLIYFQGNSAPDKSGLPSDRFSAERTGGSVSTLTIQRTQQEDSAVYLCASSELQGVRPGELFFGEGSRLTVL.

This rearrangement joins TRBV19 to TRBJ2-3; D gene ambiguous. The V gene lost 5 bases and the J gene lost 4 bases, with 22 bases spanning the gap. Germline V gives CDR1 LNHDA, CDR2 SQIVND (reference sequence). The CDR3 is 17 amino acids. CDR3 residues: CASSLGLGSFRPDTQYF. The CDR3 region has the DNA TGTGCCAGTAGTTTAGGTTTGGGTAGTTTTCGCCCAGATACGCAGTATTTT.

J is TRBJ2-7 and V is TRBV5-1; 7 positions agree with TRBD2. Germline lookup yields CDR1 SGHRS and CDR2 YFSETQ. The length of the CDR3 is 14 residues. With V trimmed by 0 bases and J by 6 bases, 6 bases remained unmatched. The CDR3: CASSLDAGAGEQYF. The CDR3 DNA sequence: TGCGCCAGCAGCTTGGATGCGGGAGCAGGCGAGCAGTACTTC.

The chain is built from TRBV28 and TRBJ1-2; 12 nucleotides match TRBD1. Per the germline V gene, CDR1 is MDHEN and CDR2 is SYDVKM. The V and J ends lost 6 bases and 2 bases, in that order; junction bases with no gene match: 7. The CDR3 covers 16 residues. The DNA for the CDR3 is TGTGCCAGCAGAACCGGGACAGGGGGCGGCAACTATGGCTACACCTTC. Amino acids: CASRTGTGGGNYGYTF.

The chain combines TRBV12-3 or TRBV12-4 with TRBJ1-4; no clear D. The CDR3 runs 13 residues. The germline V and J ends were trimmed by 2 bases and 8 bases, with 9 bases remaining between them. In nucleotides, the CDR3 is TGTGCCAGCAGTTTAACTCTAGTCGAAAAACTGTTTTTT. Translating gives CASSLTLVEKLFF.

V and J are TRBV20-1 and TRBJ2-1; no clear D gene. This CDR3 is built from 11 residues. Germline loops: CDR1 DFQATT, CDR2 SNEGSKA (reference sequence). V was trimmed by 3 bases and J by 6 bases, leaving 6 bases between them. As DNA, the CDR3 is TGCAGTGCTAGGACCAGCAATGAGCAGTTCTTC. Translating it yields CSARTSNEQFF.

The CDR3: CASSKALWQGATEAFF. CDR3 nucleotide sequence: TGTGCCAGCAGCAAAGCGCTTTGGCAGGGGGCCACTGAAGCTTTCTTT. The rearrangement links TRBV21-1 to TRBJ1-1; the D call of TRBD1 is as the table states it, not checked on the DNA. TRBV21-1 is reported as a pseudogene. The CDR3 totals 16 residues.

This clone was seen only once. The V call is TRBV6-5, the J call TRBJ2-7; TRBD2 aligns across 8 bases. The CDR3 sequence is 15 residues long. The germline V gene encodes CDR1 MNHEY and CDR2 SVGAGI. V gave up 2 bases and J gave up 0 bases; unmatched junction bases: 3. The CDR3 nucleotides read TGTGCCAGCAGTTACCGGGGGGGGGTCTCCTACGAGCAGTACTTC. Translating gives CASSYRGGVSYEQYF.

The chain is built from TRBV19 and TRBJ2-1; D is perhaps TRBD2 (6 bases). This CDR3 is built from 15 residues. V shed 5 bases and J shed 8 bases, with 19 bases lying between them. The germline V gene encodes CDR1 LNHDA and CDR2 SQIVND (reference sequence). The CDR3 here is CASSFLFWRGDEQFF. CDR3 sequence (DNA): TGTGCCAGTAGTTTCCTCTTTTGGAGGGGCGATGAGCAGTTCTTC.

V gene TRBV24-1 combines with J gene TRBJ2-1, with 7 bases identical to TRBD1. Germline CDR1 is KGHDR and CDR2 is SFDVKD. CDR3 size: 15 residues. V shed 2 bases and J 8 bases; nucleotides not matched to a gene: 8. The DNA for the CDR3 is TGTGCCACCAGTGATTGGGACAGCCGCGCCCATGAGCAGTTCTTC. This translates into CATSDWDSRAHEQFF.